This T cell receptor (beta chain) stems from a study of regulatory T cells in long-lasting Graves disease. Regarding time point: newly diagnosed GD, antithyroid drugs for less than 3 months. PBMC-derived RNA was used for the TCR library. This clonotype appeared many times. CDR3 regions were amplified by Arm-PCR using iRepertoire HTBI primers to build TCR beta libraries. One entry per CDR3 protein, called by TCRdb with MiXCR from the multiplex PCR reads. This sample yields about 420,000 distinct CDR3 sequences, of which roughly 15% are seen a single time; around a quarter belongs to the top ten. Germline CDR1 and CDR2: KGHDR and SFDVKD. The CDR3 extends over 14 amino acids. V lost 4 bases to trimming and J lost 11 bases; unmatched junction nucleotides: 6. These data were likewise used in another study, on T cells in Graves' hyperthyroidism and ophthalmopathy.

The rearrangement joins TRBV24-1 to TRBJ2-2, with 10 bases that match TRBD1. This material consisted of peripheral blood mononuclear cells (PBMCs), taken at new diagnosis, from a patient treated with antithyroid drugs. The TCR was taken from a woman aged 18 to 35 with Graves disease. The CDR3 loop is CATSDPGTGEELFF. CDR3 in DNA: TGTGCCACCAGTGACCCCGGGACAGGGGAAGAGCTGTTTTTT.